This entry concerns a single T cell receptor (beta chain). The sample is drawn from a study of PD-1 blockade in classical Hodgkin lymphoma. Profiled with immunoSEQ multiplex PCR; TCRdb holds only in-frame clones, not every one. The sample lists tens of thousands of clones, 90% occurring once. Trimming took off 2 bases at V and 2 bases at J, with 18 bases between the two ends. The germline gives CDR1 SGHTA, CDR2 FQGNSA. This CDR3 region has 17 residues. Described time point: cycle 4 day 1 (C4D1), after 6 weeks of nivolumab. Each and every patient relapsed after autologous stem cell transplantation, and patients got differing brentuximab vedotin exposure.

V is TRBV7-2 and J is TRBJ1-2; no firm D call. This sequence originates from a human donor with classical Hodgkin lymphoma. Here the sequenced sample was peripheral blood mononuclear cells (PBMCs), taken before the fourth cycle of nivolumab. The CDR3 here is CASSLRVSQAQNYGYTF. CDR3 DNA: TGTGCCAGCAGCTTAAGGGTCAGCCAGGCACAAAACTATGGCTACACCTTC.